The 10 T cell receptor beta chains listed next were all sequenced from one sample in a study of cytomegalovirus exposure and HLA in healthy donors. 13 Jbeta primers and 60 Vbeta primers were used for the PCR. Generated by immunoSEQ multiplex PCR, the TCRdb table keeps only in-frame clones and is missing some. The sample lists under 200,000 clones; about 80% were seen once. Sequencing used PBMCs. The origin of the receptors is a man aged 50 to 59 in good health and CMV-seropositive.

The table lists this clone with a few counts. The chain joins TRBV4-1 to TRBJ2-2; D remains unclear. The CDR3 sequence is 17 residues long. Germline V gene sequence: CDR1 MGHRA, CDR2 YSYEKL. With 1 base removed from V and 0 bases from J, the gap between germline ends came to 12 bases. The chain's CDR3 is CASSQARTAANTGELFF. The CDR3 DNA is TGCGCCAGCAGCCAAGCCCGCACAGCCGCGAACACCGGGGAGCTGTTTTTT.

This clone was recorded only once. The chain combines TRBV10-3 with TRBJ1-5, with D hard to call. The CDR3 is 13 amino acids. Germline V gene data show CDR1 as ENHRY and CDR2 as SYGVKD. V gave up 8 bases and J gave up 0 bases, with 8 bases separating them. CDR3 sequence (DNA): TGTGCCATCTGCACTAATAGCAATCAGCCCCAGCATTTT. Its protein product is CAICTNSNQPQHF.

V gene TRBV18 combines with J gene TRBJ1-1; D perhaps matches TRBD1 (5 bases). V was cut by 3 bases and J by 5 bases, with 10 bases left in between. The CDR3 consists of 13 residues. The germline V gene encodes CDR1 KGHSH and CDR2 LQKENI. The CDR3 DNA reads TGTGCCAGCTCACCGATAGACAGTACTGAAGCTTTCTTT. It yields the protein CASSPIDSTEAFF.

The CDR3 loop reads CASSYADSASYEQYF. For the CDR3, the DNA is TGTGCCAGCAGTTACGCGGACAGCGCCTCCTACGAGCAGTACTTC. J is TRBJ2-7 and V is TRBV6-5; D may be TRBD1 (6 bases). Trimming stripped 2 bases from V and 0 bases from J, with 11 bases between. The CDR3 length is 15 residues. Germline CDR1 and CDR2: MNHEY and SVGAGI.

Here the CDR3 DNA reads TGCGCCAGCAGCTTGGGCCAGGGGAATGGAAACACCATATATTTT. It encodes CASSLGQGNGNTIYF. This chain uses TRBV5-1 with TRBJ1-3, with D perhaps TRBD1 (6 bases). Germline lookup yields CDR1 SGHRS and CDR2 YFSETQ. V was trimmed by 0 bases and J by 3 bases, leaving 10 bases between them. The CDR3 is 15 residues long.

DNA for the CDR3: TGTGCCAGCAGCTTAGATTTCAGTTATGCAAACTCCTACGAGCAGTACTTC. Translating it yields CASSLDFSYANSYEQYF. The chain is built from TRBV7-8 and TRBJ2-7; D remains ambiguous. CDR1 and CDR2 from the germline V gene are SGHVS and FQNEAQ. V lost 1 base and J 0 bases, leaving 16 bases between the germline ends. This CDR3 region has 17 residues.

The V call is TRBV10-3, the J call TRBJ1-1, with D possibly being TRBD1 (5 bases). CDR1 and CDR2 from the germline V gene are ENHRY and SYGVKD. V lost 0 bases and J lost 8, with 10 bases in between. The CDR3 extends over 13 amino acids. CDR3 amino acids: CAISESLTAEAFF. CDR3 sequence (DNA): TGTGCCATCAGTGAGTCTTTGACAGCGGAAGCTTTCTTT.

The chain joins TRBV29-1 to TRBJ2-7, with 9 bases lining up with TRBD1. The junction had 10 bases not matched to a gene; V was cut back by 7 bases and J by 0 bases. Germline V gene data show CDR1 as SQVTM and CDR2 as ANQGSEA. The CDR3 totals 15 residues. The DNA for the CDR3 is TGCAGCGCTGGACAGGGGCCCCAAAGCTCCTACGAGCAGTACTTC. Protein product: CSAGQGPQSSYEQYF.

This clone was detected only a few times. CDR3 nucleotide sequence: TGCGCCAGCAGCCAAGGTCCCACTAGTTACGAGCAGTACTTC. The encoded protein is CASSQGPTSYEQYF. V gene TRBV4-1 combines with J gene TRBJ2-7, with D possibly being TRBD2 (5 bases). The CDR3 is 14 residues long. Germline CDR1 and CDR2: MGHRA and YSYEKL. V gave up 1 base and J gave up 4 bases, with 11 bases separating them.

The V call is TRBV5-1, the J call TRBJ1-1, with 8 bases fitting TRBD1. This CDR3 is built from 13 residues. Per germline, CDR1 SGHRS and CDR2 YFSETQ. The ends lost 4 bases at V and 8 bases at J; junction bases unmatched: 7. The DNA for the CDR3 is TGCGCCAGCAGCCCTCCGACAGGGGCGGAAGCTTTCTTT. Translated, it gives CASSPPTGAEAFF.